These 29 T cell receptor beta chains were sequenced from one sample in a study of CD8+ T cells in alopecia areata. Extracted RNA was reverse transcribed into cDNA, the sequencing template. Repertoires were generated with immunoSEQ multiplex PCR, while TCRdb's copy carries only in-frame clones and drops some. Here the sample spans 180,000 or so clones, around 58% being singletons. The treatment denotes: oral pan-JAK inhibitor, 5-10 mg twice daily. Sample: CD4+ T cells sorted from blood, taken at approximately week 60, from a patient treated with tofacitinib. Source of these receptors: a human donor with alopecia areata.

This clone turned up a few times. The chain employs TRBV5-1 and TRBJ2-5, with D possibly being TRBD2 (5 bases). The germline V gene encodes CDR1 SGHRS and CDR2 YFSETQ. Trimming took 4 bases from V and 0 from J, leaving 10 bases between them. CDR3 size: 14 residues. CDR3 in amino acids: CASSPRVNQETQYF. The CDR3 DNA reads as TGCGCCAGCAGCCCGAGGGTCAACCAAGAGACCCAGTACTTC. Supplemented by reference TRBV5-1 and TRBJ2-5, the full variable domain reads KAGVTQTPRYLIKTRGQQVTLSCSPISGHRSVSWYQQTPGQGLQFLFEYFSETQRNKGNFPGRFSGRQFSNSRSEMNVSTLELGDSALYLCASSPRVNQETQYFGPGTRLLVL.

In nucleotides, the CDR3 is TGTGCCAGCAGCCCCCGGGACAGGGGCTACGAGCAGTACTTC. Its protein product is CASSPRDRGYEQYF. The V gene is TRBV7-9, the J gene TRBJ2-7; 10 nucleotides align to TRBD1. Trimming took 5 bases from V and 3 from J; bases not matched to a gene: 4. There are 14 residues in the CDR3. CDR1 is SEHNR, CDR2 FQNEAQ, per germline (reference sequence).

This clone has more than one count but fewer than ten. The chain combines TRBV5-6 with TRBJ2-5; 10 nucleotides align to TRBD2. CDR3 length equals 16 residues. Germline assignment: CDR1 SGHDT and CDR2 YYEEEE. V lost 2 bases and J lost 4; bases outside the gene matches: 8. As DNA, the CDR3 is TGTGCCAGCAGCTTTAGTAGCGGGGGGCCACTAGAGACCCAGTACTTC. Its protein is CASSFSSGGPLETQYF.

The genes are TRBV6-5 and TRBJ2-3, with unresolved D. Germline V gene lookup returns CDR1 MNHEY and CDR2 SVGAGI. V was cut by 3 bases and J by 4 bases, with 8 bases left in between. The CDR3 spans 13 residues. The CDR3 region has the DNA TGTGCCAGCAGTTATGGTGTCCCAGATACGCAGTATTTT. Its protein is CASSYGVPDTQYF.

This chain joins TRBV15 and TRBJ1-1; the D is unclear. The CDR3 is 13 residues long. Germline V gene sequence: CDR1 LNHNV, CDR2 YYDKDF (reference sequence). V was pared by 2 bases and J by 2 bases, with 6 bases between. CDR3 sequence reads: CATSRSFNTEAFF. The CDR3, as DNA: TGTGCCACCAGCAGATCCTTTAACACTGAAGCTTTCTTT.

CDR3 DNA: TGTGCCAGCAGTTTCTATGACAGACAAGAGACCCAGTACTTC. Translating it yields CASSFYDRQETQYF. The gene calls are TRBV27 and TRBJ2-5, with D maybe TRBD1 (5 bases). The CDR3 covers 14 residues. Between the trimmed V and J ends, which lost 3 bases and 2 bases, there was a span of 10 bases. CDR1 is MNHEY and CDR2 is SMNVEV in the germline V gene (reference sequence).

This clone appeared a single time. The J gene is TRBJ2-5, the V gene TRBV20-1, with D hard to call. V dropped 0 bases and J dropped 14 bases, with 10 bases sitting between them. This CDR3 has 10 residues. Germline V lookup: CDR1 DFQATT, CDR2 SNEGSKA (reference sequence). CDR3 nucleotide sequence: TGCAGTGCTAGAGAACCCCCCACTTACTTC. It translates to CSAREPPTYF.

The chain couples TRBV29-1 to TRBJ2-2; TRBD2 might be the D (5 bases). V was shortened by 7 bases and J by 4 bases, with 10 bases between the two germline ends. CDR3 length: 12 amino acids. The germline V gene encodes CDR1 SQVTM and CDR2 ANQGSEA. CDR3 sequence reads: CSDRTATGELFF. The CDR3 nucleotides are TGCAGCGATAGGACTGCCACCGGGGAGCTGTTTTTT.

With respect to this clone: This CDR3 is also generated by other DNA sequences in the sample. This chain links TRBV6-5 with TRBJ1-2; the D is unclear. The CDR3 has 13 residues. Trimming left V 2 bases short and J 2 bases short, with 6 bases between. CDR1 and CDR2 (germline): MNHEY, SVGAGI. The DNA of the CDR3 is TGTGCCAGCAGTTACCGCAGCAACTATGGCTACACCTTC. It codes for CASSYRSNYGYTF.

This clone was seen more than once but under ten times. The J gene is TRBJ1-5, the V gene TRBV29-1; 7 nucleotides align to TRBD1. This CDR3 has 14 amino acids. The J segment lost 4 bases and the V segment lost 4 bases, leaving 7 bases of the junction unmatched. Germline CDR1 is SQVTM and CDR2 is ANQGSEA. The CDR3 DNA follows: TGCAGCGTTGTCGAATCGACAGGGAATCAGCCCCAGCATTTT. Its protein is CSVVESTGNQPQHF.

This chain uses TRBV23-1 with TRBJ1-1; D may be TRBD1 (6 bases). TRBV23-1 is an ORF, and what it does is uncertain. Deletions cut 0 bases from V and 2 bases from J, with 19 bases between. There are 18 residues in the CDR3. The CDR3 spells CASSQSGRTVFPNTEAFF. In DNA, the CDR3 is TGCGCCAGCAGTCAATCTGGCAGGACAGTGTTTCCAAACACTGAAGCTTTCTTT.

The CDR3 loop reads CASSIRTVNQPQHF. The CDR3 DNA reads TGTGCCAGCAGTATTCGGACGGTCAATCAGCCCCAGCATTTT. V gene TRBV6-1 combines with J gene TRBJ1-5; D uncertain. V lost 5 bases and J lost 3, with 11 bases in between. Looked up from germline, CDR1 is MNHNS and CDR2 is SASEGT. The CDR3 consists of 14 residues.

J is TRBJ1-6 and V is TRBV5-1, with unresolved D. Germline V gene sequence: CDR1 SGHRS, CDR2 YFSETQ. The V gene lost 0 bases and the J gene lost 7 bases, with 5 bases spanning the gap. The CDR3 runs 13 residues. CDR3 nucleotide sequence: TGCGCCAGCAGCTTGGCGGCAAATTCACCCCTCCACTTT. This sequence encodes CASSLAANSPLHF. Variable domain in full (rest from reference TRBV5-1 and TRBJ1-6): KAGVTQTPRYLIKTRGQQVTLSCSPISGHRSVSWYQQTPGQGLQFLFEYFSETQRNKGNFPGRFSGRQFSNSRSEMNVSTLELGDSALYLCASSLAANSPLHFGNGTRLTVT.

The chain employs TRBV5-6 and TRBJ2-6; D call uncertain. The CDR3 consists of 15 residues. Germline V gene data show CDR1 as SGHDT and CDR2 as YYEEEE. Trimming shortened V by 0 bases and J by 2 bases, and 6 bases separated the two germline ends. CDR3 protein: CASSLGLPGANVLTF. Written as DNA, the CDR3 is TGTGCCAGCAGCTTGGGACTCCCTGGGGCCAACGTCCTGACTTTC.

Only a few counts were recorded for this clone. This chain links TRBV7-6 with TRBJ1-1; D is ambiguous. The CDR3 length is 13 residues. Trimming cost V 4 bases and J 1 base, with 7 bases left between them. Per germline, CDR1 SGHVS and CDR2 FNYEAQ. CDR3 amino acids: CASSSTENTEAFF. The DNA of the CDR3 is TGTGCCAGCAGCTCAACGGAGAACACTGAAGCTTTCTTT.

The sample holds a few counts of this clone. This chain joins TRBV5-1 and TRBJ2-5; D could derive from TRBD1 or TRBD2 (5 bases each). CDR3 length equals 14 residues. V was trimmed by 2 bases and J by 4 bases, leaving 12 bases between them. The germline V gene encodes CDR1 SGHRS and CDR2 YFSETQ. CDR3 DNA: TGCGCCAGCAGCTTCGGGGCAAGGGGAGAGACCCAGTACTTC. It codes for CASSFGARGETQYF.

The chain joins TRBV29-1 to TRBJ1-2, with TRBD1 identical over 8 bases. This CDR3 spans 14 amino acids. CDR1 SQVTM and CDR2 ANQGSEA come from the germline V gene. V trimming: 3 bases; J trimming: 4 bases; junction bases outside the gene matches: 7. DNA for the CDR3: TGCAGCGTTGACGGGACAGGAATGACCTATGGCTACACCTTC. It translates to CSVDGTGMTYGYTF.

In this sample, this clone turned up once. The rearrangement links TRBV30 to TRBJ1-6, with 8 bases fitting TRBD1. Trimming cost V 0 bases and J 10 bases; bases outside gene matches: 8. This CDR3 is built from 15 residues. From germline, CDR1 is GTSNPN and CDR2 SVGIG (reference sequence). The CDR3 nucleotides read TGTGCCTGGAGTGTCCCCGTCGGACAGGGATCACCCCTCCACTTT. It yields the protein CAWSVPVGQGSPLHF.

The J gene is TRBJ2-3, the V gene TRBV11-2; 11 bases align to TRBD2. Trimming at V came to 5 bases and at J to 1 base, leaving 2 bases not matched to a gene. This CDR3 comprises 15 residues. In germline, CDR1 is SGHAT, CDR2 FQNNGV. Here the CDR3 DNA reads TGTGCCAGCAGCCTTAGCGGGGGGGGCACAGATACGCAGTATTTT. Its protein is CASSLSGGGTDTQYF.

At least ten counts were recorded for this clone. The chain is built from TRBV7-2 and TRBJ2-1, with 8 bases matching TRBD1. The CDR3 spans 15 residues. V lost 7 bases, J lost 6 bases, and 11 bases stayed unmatched. Germline V gene sequence: CDR1 SGHTA, CDR2 FQGNSA. CDR3 nucleotide sequence: TGTGCCAGCACCCGGGACAGGCTGCAGGCCAATGAGCAGTTCTTC. Its translation is CASTRDRLQANEQFF.

The genes are TRBV15 and TRBJ1-1; D might be TRBD1 (6 bases). Trimming removed 4 bases at V and 1 base at J, with 16 bases between. CDR3 length equals 16 residues. Germline V gives CDR1 LNHNV, CDR2 YYDKDF (reference sequence). The CDR3 spells CATSNPSRGANTEAFF. CDR3 nucleotide sequence: TGTGCCACCAGCAATCCGTCAAGGGGGGCGAACACTGAAGCTTTCTTT.

This clone was detected only once. The chain employs TRBV10-3 and TRBJ2-3; D perhaps matches TRBD1 (6 bases). Trimming removed 2 bases from V and 3 bases from J, with 12 bases in between. Germline V gene data show CDR1 as ENHRY and CDR2 as SYGVKD. CDR3 length: 15 residues. CDR3 residues: CAISEGGSGTDTQYF. Here the CDR3 DNA reads TGTGCCATCAGTGAGGGGGGCTCGGGTACAGATACGCAGTATTTT.

The gene calls are TRBV29-1 and TRBJ2-4; the D is unclear. Trimming removed 4 bases at V and 0 bases at J, with 7 bases between. Germline V gives CDR1 SQVTM, CDR2 ANQGSEA. The CDR3 is made up of 13 amino acids. The CDR3 region has the DNA TGCAGCGTTGTTGCGATAGCCAAAAACATTCAGTACTTC. Amino acids: CSVVAIAKNIQYF.

This sequence joins TRBV4-1 and TRBJ2-5, with 12 positions matching TRBD1. The ends lost 3 bases at V and 5 bases at J; junction bases unmatched: 4. Germline values: CDR1 MGHRA, CDR2 YSYEKL. CDR3 length: 15 residues. CDR3: CASSQGTGGGETQYF. CDR3 DNA: TGCGCCAGCAGCCAGGGGACAGGGGGCGGGGAGACCCAGTACTTC.

V and J are TRBV2 and TRBJ1-4; D unresolved. The CDR3 is 13 amino acids. Trimming left V 8 bases short and J 3 bases short, with 10 bases between. Germline V CDR1 and CDR2: SNHLY, FYNNEI. The CDR3 coding sequence is TGTGCCAGCTGCGGAGAGGCTAATGAAAAACTGTTTTTT. This translates into CASCGEANEKLFF.

This clone was observed a few times. The chain is built from TRBV10-2 and TRBJ2-2; 8 bases fit TRBD1. Germline loops: CDR1 WSHSY, CDR2 SAAADI. V trimming: 0 bases; J trimming: 3 bases; junction bases outside the gene matches: 6. The CDR3 consists of 17 residues. CDR3 sequence: CASSESKRTGHTGELFF. The CDR3 DNA reads as TGCGCCAGCAGTGAGTCGAAGAGGACAGGGCACACCGGGGAGCTGTTTTTT.

This clone has more than one count but fewer than ten. The chain recombines TRBV4-1 with TRBJ1-5; D gene ambiguous. The CDR3 loop spans 17 amino acids. Germline-derived CDR1 and CDR2 are MGHRA and YSYEKL. The ends were cut back, 1 base at V and 0 bases at J, with 13 bases in the middle. The CDR3 region has the DNA TGCGCCAGCAGCCAAGGTACTACCGCTCCTAGCAATCAGCCCCAGCATTTT. Amino acid sequence: CASSQGTTAPSNQPQHF.

The V and J genes are TRBV25-1 and TRBJ2-2; D call uncertain. The CDR3 is made up of 13 amino acids. From germline, CDR1 is MGHDK and CDR2 SYGVNS. V was trimmed by 1 base and J by 8 bases, leaving 8 bases between them. CDR3 loop: CASSELLTGELFF. The CDR3 coding sequence is TGTGCCAGCAGTGAATTGTTGACGGGGGAGCTGTTTTTT. The full variable domain, its missing parts supplied by reference TRBV25-1 and TRBJ2-2, is EADIYQTPRYLVIGTGKKITLECSQTMGHDKMYWYQQDPGMELHLIHYSYGVNSTEKGDLSSESTVSRIRTEHFPLTLESARPSHTSQYLCASSELLTGELFFGEGSRLTVL.

V usage is TRBV7-9 and J usage is TRBJ2-7, with 7 positions matching TRBD1. V lost 4 bases to trimming and J lost 5 bases; unmatched junction nucleotides: 8. The length of the CDR3 is 14 residues. CDR1 is SEHNR, CDR2 FQNEAQ, per germline (reference sequence). CDR3 bases: TGTGCCAGCAGCTCCTTGACAGGGTCTGACGAGCAGTACTTC. This codes for CASSSLTGSDEQYF.